This record concerns one TCR beta chain sequence. Its antigen is as yet unknown. These data originate in a study of T cell responses to AZD1222 COVID-19 vaccine. General study points: Spike-specific TCR breadth and depth grew following two AZD1222 doses.

The V gene lost 11 bases and the J gene lost 0 bases, with 11 bases spanning the gap. Germline assignment: CDR1 SEHNR and CDR2 FQNEAQ (reference sequence). CDR3 length: 13 amino acids. Sequenced by immunoSEQ multiplex PCR; TCRdb stores in-frame clones only, minus some. The sample consists of 120,000 or so clones, around 85% of them appearing once. The sequence derives from an adult in good health. Sample: peripheral blood, taken on day 0 of AZD1222 vaccination. This chain joins TRBV7-9 and TRBJ1-3; D ambiguous. CDR3 sequence (DNA): TGTGCCTTGACACCTCTCTCTGGAAACACCATATATTTT. Its protein product is CALTPLSGNTIYF.